The clone carrying this T cell receptor beta chain has only a few counts. Its antigen remains unidentified. V shed 5 bases and J shed 4 bases, with 5 bases lying between them. The CDR3 extends over 12 amino acids. Germline CDR1 and CDR2: SGHVS and FQNEAQ. The record originates from a study of post-analysis software for immune sequencing data. Across the study: Clinical courses comprised relapsing-remitting, secondary progressive and progressive-relapsing multiple sclerosis. Study-level findings and limits: In patients, TRBV5-6, TRBV5-1 and TRBV20-1 belonged to four or five TRBV segments found more frequently than in controls.

Prepared TCR beta cDNA libraries contained unique molecular identifiers. A single record per CDR3 protein comes from TCRdb applying MiXCR to the PCR reads. Here the sample spans about 620,000 distinct CDR3 sequences, 44% being singletons. The V and J genes are TRBV7-8 and TRBJ2-2; no definite D call. The receptor was isolated from a girl between 5 and 17 years old with multiple sclerosis. The sequencing input was blood. The CDR3 sequence is CASSPLTGELFF. In DNA, the CDR3 is TGTGCCAGCAGCCCCCTCACCGGGGAGCTGTTTTTT.